The rows below give T cell receptor beta chains drawn from one sample of a study of CD8 T cells in ankylosing spondylitis. TCRdb redid the calling of the 5' RACE reads with MiXCR, one entry per CDR3 protein. The table shows a few hundred thousand distinct CDR3 sequences, with about 19% occurring only once. The specimen was blood, either unsorted or a sorted T cell fraction (not recorded which). These receptors came from a male donor with ankylosing spondylitis or in good health (not recorded which). The CDR3 runs from the conserved cysteine through the conserved F or W.

V | length | CDR3
TRBV12-3/TRBV12-4 | 14 | CASSLQQGTGELFF
TRBV7-2 | 12 | CASSLDRGGKTF
TRBV12-3/TRBV12-4 | 13 | CASSFNGDQPQHF
TRBV4-1 | 18 | CASSHLPRGKGNTGELFF
TRBV18 | 13 | CASNRDRQETQYF
TRBV9 | 15 | CASSVSGRAQETQYF
TRBV12-3/TRBV12-4 | 12 | CASLGGIDGYTF
TRBV12-3/TRBV12-4 | 17 | CASSLAWGSGGTDTQYF
TRBV12-3/TRBV12-4 | 15 | CASSLTGQNNSPLHF
TRBV10-1 | 12 | CASSGDRGTLHF
TRBV6-1 | 15 | CASSEEVGLKQPQHF
TRBV20-1 | 13 | CSARGGQGLEAFF
TRBV21-1 | 16 | CASSKHLDGVRYGYTF
TRBV12-3/TRBV12-4 | 14 | CASRGLAATDTQYF
TRBV5-1 | 15 | CASRLGGSNTGELFF
TRBV5-1 | 13 | CASSRSGEETQYF
TRBV20-1 | 16 | CSARGGVPGVGMKAFF
TRBV5-1 | 16 | CASSLAGRGNTGELFF
TRBV20-1 | 13 | CSARGQNTGELFF
TRBV29-1 | 15 | CSFTGQAATNEKLFF
TRBV12-3/TRBV12-4 | 14 | CASSSSRLALSQYF
TRBV29-1 | 16 | CSVVFGPGGHDQPQHF
TRBV11-1 | 13 | CASSYGHLDEQFF
TRBV20-1 | 16 | CSAGTGAVATNEKLFF
TRBV2 | 15 | CASSPTGADNEKLFF
TRBV10-3 | 14 | CAISESRTNYGYTF
TRBV6-6 | 12 | CASSWDRTEAFF
TRBV20-1 | 13 | CSAGRDFQETQYF
TRBV5-1 | 13 | CASRERTNYGYTF
TRBV6-1 | 19 | CASNPSVTSGGSSKNIQYF
TRBV20-1 | 15 | CSARDRAHSTDTQYF
TRBV3-1 | 16 | CASSGYREGIQETQYF
TRBV12-3/TRBV12-4 | 12 | CASSPVGNTIYF
TRBV12-3/TRBV12-4 | 15 | CASSYIDRAGNTIYF
TRBV5-6 | 16 | CASSHRWPDWDYGYTF
TRBV5-1 | 15 | CASSEAAGNTGELFF
TRBV5-1 | 14 | CASSLDPSNQPQHF
TRBV5-1 | 15 | CASSLTGTGEGTQYF
TRBV5-1 | 15 | CASSLERDRVAEAFF
TRBV27 | 15 | CASSSPGQVGDEQFF
TRBV12-3/TRBV12-4 | 17 | CASSLESGGYSNQPQHF
TRBV2 | 14 | CASSEGTGLSPLHF
TRBV25-1 | 14 | CVSSDIGANNEQFF
TRBV20-1 | 13 | CSAGGYRNTEAFF